The following is a T cell receptor (beta chain) sequence with its context. Its target is unknown. V dropped 8 bases and J dropped 3; count of bases not matched to a gene: 3. The CDR3 sequence is 13 residues long. The germline V gene encodes CDR1 SGHVS and CDR2 FQNEAQ. This specimen comes from a study of cytomegalovirus exposure and HLA in healthy donors. Study-wide results and limits: As immune exposure information, only CMV serostatus was available.

The PCR employed 60 Vbeta primers together with 13 Jbeta primers. Data came from immunoSEQ multiplex PCR; TCRdb stores just in-frame clones and leaves some out. This table has 63,000 or so clones, roughly four fifths appearing once. This sequence joins TRBV7-8 and TRBJ2-2, with 7 bases matching TRBD1. The receptor comes from a woman aged 25 to 45 in good health and CMV-seropositive. Sequencing was done on a sample of PBMCs. The CDR3 sequence is CASLGQYTGELFF. DNA for the CDR3: TGTGCCAGCCTGGGACAGTACACCGGGGAGCTGTTTTTT.